This record looks at one T cell receptor (beta chain) sequence and its context. Its antigen is still unknown. This sample was included in a study of T cell responses to AZD1222 COVID-19 vaccine. The CDR3 spans 15 residues. CDR1 GTSNPN and CDR2 SVGIG come from the germline V gene (reference sequence). V was clipped by 2 bases and J by 10 bases; unmatched bases: 12. Profiling relied on immunoSEQ multiplex PCR, and the TCRdb table lists in-frame clones only, not all of them. The table shows around 58,000 clones, with roughly 90% occurring only once. General study results and limits: Along spike, vaccine-associated CD4 TCRs were found throughout, with dominance at 160-218 and 743-854.

The TCR was taken from an adult who received the AZD1222 COVID-19 vaccine. The V gene is TRBV30, the J gene TRBJ1-4; TRBD1 aligns across 8 bases. The sample consisted of peripheral blood, taken 28 days after the second AZD1222 dose. This CDR3 reads CAWSLGATGAGKLFF. CDR3 in DNA: TGTGCCTGGAGTTTGGGCGCGACAGGGGCGGGAAAACTGTTTTTT. The full variable domain, in which reference TRBV30 and TRBJ1-4 provide the parts outside the CDR3, is SQTIHQWPATLVQPVGSPLSLECTVEGTSNPNLYWYRQAAGRGLQLLFYSVGIGQISSEVPQNLSASRPQDRQFILSSKKLLLSDSGFYLCAWSLGATGAGKLFFGSGTQLSVL.